These 21 T cell receptor beta chains originate from one sample sequenced in a study of shared clonotypes between healthy human individuals. TCRdb's copy holds only in-frame clones and misses some; the assay was immunoSEQ multiplex PCR. The sample records some 500,000 clones, 95% to 96% being singletons. The sequenced sample was naive CD4+ T cells sorted from blood. The subset: CD45RA+ positively selected. Source of these receptors: a woman in her twenties or thirties in good health.

The chain employs TRBV30 and TRBJ1-5; D unclear. The germline gives CDR1 GTSNPN, CDR2 SVGIG (reference sequence). V was cut by 2 bases and J by 3 bases, with 8 bases left in between. The length of the CDR3 is 13 residues. In DNA, the CDR3 is TGTGCCTGGAGTCTGGGTCCCAATCAGCCCCAGCATTTT. Its translation: CAWSLGPNQPQHF.

The chain has TRBV5-4 and TRBJ1-1; D gene unclear. The CDR3 consists of 15 residues. V was trimmed by 4 bases and J by 3 bases, leaving 16 bases between them. The germline CDR1 and CDR2 sequences are SGHNT and YYREEE (reference sequence). The CDR3, as DNA: TGTGCCAGCAGCCAAGTGACCGGAAGCTACACTGAAGCTTTCTTT. The encoded protein is CASSQVTGSYTEAFF.

The rearrangement links TRBV5-1 to TRBJ1-1, with D maybe TRBD1 (6 bases). V dropped 4 bases and J dropped 6 bases, with 19 bases sitting between them. Looked up from germline, CDR1 is SGHRS and CDR2 is YFSETQ. CDR3 length: 15 residues. In nucleotides, the CDR3 is TGCGCCAGCAGCCCCCCGGCGGGGGCGAGGGCTGAAGCTTTCTTT. Translated, it gives CASSPPAGARAEAFF. Full variable domain (rest looked up from reference TRBV5-1 and TRBJ1-1): KAGVTQTPRYLIKTRGQQVTLSCSPISGHRSVSWYQQTPGQGLQFLFEYFSETQRNKGNFPGRFSGRQFSNSRSEMNVSTLELGDSALYLCASSPPAGARAEAFFGQGTRLTVV.

This clone was recorded once. The rearrangement links TRBV19 to TRBJ1-2, with D maybe TRBD1 (5 bases). The germline V and J ends were trimmed by 5 bases and 0 bases, with 13 bases remaining between them. Germline V gene lookup returns CDR1 LNHDA and CDR2 SQIVND (reference sequence). The CDR3 length is 15 residues. The DNA for the CDR3 is TGTGCCAGTAGTCGCCGGGACGGTGCTAACTATGGCTACACCTTC. This sequence encodes CASSRRDGANYGYTF.

The V call is TRBV29-1, the J call TRBJ2-7; 8 bases fit TRBD2. The germline V gene encodes CDR1 SQVTM and CDR2 ANQGSEA. The V gene end was trimmed by 5 bases and the J gene end by 3 bases; junction bases not matched to a gene: 6. CDR3 length: 13 residues. Here the CDR3 reads CSVYSGSRYEQYF. The DNA for the CDR3 is TGCAGCGTTTACAGCGGGAGTCGCTACGAGCAGTACTTC.

The J gene is TRBJ1-5, the V gene TRBV28, with TRBD1 matching 12 bases. V was clipped by 2 bases and J by 7 bases; unmatched bases: 3. Germline CDR1 reads MDHEN; CDR2 reads SYDVKM. CDR3 length equals 15 residues. The CDR3 bases are TGTGCCAGCAGTTTAGGGGACAGGGGGCAACAGCCCCAGCATTTT. It encodes CASSLGDRGQQPQHF.

The chain links TRBV5-1 to TRBJ2-2, with D unclear. Trimming took 3 bases from V and 3 from J, leaving 12 bases between them. Germline V lookup: CDR1 SGHRS, CDR2 YFSETQ. The CDR3 is 15 residues long. The CDR3 nucleotides read TGCGCCAGCAGCTCCTCCTACACACACACCGGGGAGCTGTTTTTT. This translates into CASSSSYTHTGELFF.

V usage is TRBV11-2 and J usage is TRBJ2-5; no clear D. The V end lost 3 bases, the J end lost 5 bases, and 10 bases lay between the germline ends. This CDR3 region has 13 residues. The germline V gene has CDR1 SGHAT and CDR2 FQNNGV. CDR3 amino acids: CASSFDPRETQYF. For the CDR3, the DNA is TGTGCCAGCAGCTTCGACCCGAGGGAGACCCAGTACTTC.

V and J are TRBV14 and TRBJ2-5; D gene unclear. The CDR3 contains 11 residues. The V and J ends lost 2 bases and 5 bases respectively, with 3 bases between them. Germline loops: CDR1 SGHDN, CDR2 FVKESK. CDR3 loop: CASSQRETQYF. Here the CDR3 DNA reads TGTGCCAGCAGCCAACGTGAGACCCAGTACTTC.

The chain uses TRBV7-6 and TRBJ2-3, with D tentatively TRBD1 (6 bases). The CDR3 consists of 17 residues. The germline V gene encodes CDR1 SGHVS and CDR2 FNYEAQ. Trimming took off 4 bases at V and 0 bases at J, with 17 bases between the two ends. The CDR3 DNA reads TGTGCCAGCAGCTCCCCCAGGGGCGCGACTAGCACAGATACGCAGTATTTT. This sequence encodes CASSSPRGATSTDTQYF. The entire variable domain, with the rest obtained from reference TRBV7-6 and TRBJ2-3, is as follows: GAGVSQSPRYKVTKRGQDVALRCDPISGHVSLYWYRQALGQGPEFLTYFNYEAQQDKSGLPNDRFSAERPEGSISTLTIQRTEQRDSAMYRCASSSPRGATSTDTQYFGPGTRLTVL.

The CDR3 coding sequence is TGCGCCAGCAGCTCCTGGGACAGGGGGGACACCGGGGAGCTGTTTTTT. It specifies CASSSWDRGDTGELFF. The gene calls are TRBV5-1 and TRBJ2-2, with 11 bases matching TRBD1. Trimming at V came to 3 bases and at J to 3 bases, leaving 4 bases not matched to a gene. CDR1 SGHRS and CDR2 YFSETQ come from the germline V gene. The CDR3 has 16 amino acids.

This chain uses TRBV7-2 with TRBJ2-1; no clear D. From germline, CDR1 is SGHTA and CDR2 FQGNSA. The CDR3 contains 12 residues. The V and J ends lost 5 bases and 8 bases respectively, with 10 bases between them. CDR3 bases: TGTGCCAGCAGCCCTATATCCGATGAGCAGTTCTTC. Its translation: CASSPISDEQFF. Complete variable domain (other parts from reference TRBV7-2 and TRBJ2-1): GAGVSQSPSNKVTEKGKDVELRCDPISGHTALYWYRQSLGQGLEFLIYFQGNSAPDKSGLPSDRFSAERTGGSVSTLTIQRTQQEDSAVYLCASSPISDEQFFGPGTRLTVL.

This chain links TRBV4-1 with TRBJ2-3; no firm D call. V lost 1 base to trimming and J lost 5 bases, with 16 bases between them. The CDR3 consists of 16 residues. Germline V gene sequence: CDR1 MGHRA, CDR2 YSYEKL. The chain's CDR3 is CASSQVGLVVVDTQYF. The CDR3 nucleotides read TGCGCCAGCAGCCAAGTGGGTCTGGTAGTTGTAGATACGCAGTATTTT.

This clone was counted a single time. V gene TRBV2 combines with J gene TRBJ1-2; D is uncertain. Deletions cut 2 bases from V and 7 bases from J, with 14 bases between. The CDR3 has 14 residues. Looked up from germline, CDR1 is SNHLY and CDR2 is FYNNEI. CDR3 in DNA: TGTGCCAGCAGTGAAAGGGATCAATGGGGTGGCTACACCTTC. Translated, it gives CASSERDQWGGYTF.

The chain recombines TRBV4-2 with TRBJ1-3, with D hard to call. CDR3 length: 17 residues. CDR1 and CDR2 (germline): LGHNA, YNFKEQ. Trimming pared 2 bases from V and 0 bases from J, leaving 14 bases between. CDR3 sequence (DNA): TGTGCCAGCAGCCAACAGGTGCCGACCAACTCTGGAAACACCATATATTTT. Amino acids: CASSQQVPTNSGNTIYF.

The rearrangement uses TRBV28 and TRBJ2-1, with 8 bases identical to TRBD2. The V gene end was trimmed by 4 bases and the J gene end by 8 bases; junction bases not matched to a gene: 4. In germline, CDR1 is MDHEN, CDR2 SYDVKM. The CDR3 is 13 amino acids. DNA of the CDR3: TGTGCCAGCAGTTCCCCCGGGGGGGATGAGCAGTTCTTC. It yields the protein CASSSPGGDEQFF. The whole variable domain, filled in from reference TRBV28 and TRBJ2-1, reads DVKVTQSSRYLVKRTGEKVFLECVQDMDHENMFWYRQDPGLGLRLIYFSYDVKMKEKGDIPEGYSVSREKKERFSLILESASTNQTSMYLCASSSPGGDEQFFGPGTRLTVL.

The chain carries TRBV7-9 and TRBJ1-1; D unclear. Germline assignment: CDR1 SEHNR and CDR2 FQNEAQ (reference sequence). This CDR3 is 15 amino acids long. The germline V and J ends were trimmed by 2 bases and 10 bases, with 20 bases remaining between them. In DNA form, the CDR3 reads TGTGCCAGCAGCTTAACTAGTGGCAGCACTCTTTCAGCTTTCTTT. It codes for CASSLTSGSTLSAFF. Full variable domain (missing parts from reference TRBV7-9 and TRBJ1-1): DTGVSQNPRHKITKRGQNVTFRCDPISEHNRLYWYRQTLGQGPEFLTYFQNEAQLEKSRLLSDRFSAERPKGSFSTLEIQRTEQGDSAMYLCASSLTSGSTLSAFFGQGTRLTVV.

In the case of this clone: At one end the junction does not follow the germline gene, possibly because of a read error. This sequence joins TRBV23-1 and TRBJ2-3, with TRBD1 identical over 12 bases. TRBV23-1 is an ORF, with its function uncertain. The CDR3 has 17 residues. CDR3 nucleotides: TGCGCCAGCTTTCCCCCAACCGGGACAGGGGGCACGGATACGCAGTATTTT. It translates to CASFPPTGTGGTDTQYF.

The gene calls are TRBV21-1 and TRBJ2-2; TRBD2 reflects the table's D call only, with no check against the DNA. TRBV21-1 is assigned pseudogene status. The CDR3 is 17 amino acids. CDR3 in amino acids: CASSKGLAGVVTGELFF. The CDR3 bases are TGTGCCAGCAGCAAAGGCTTAGCGGGAGTCGTCACCGGGGAGCTGTTTTTT.

J is TRBJ2-4 and V is TRBV10-2; D gene uncertain. The CDR3 is 13 amino acids. Germline V lookup: CDR1 WSHSY, CDR2 SAAADI. Trimming cost V 4 bases and J 8 bases, with 12 bases left between them. In DNA form, the CDR3 reads TGCGCCAGCAGTGGCTCTTCTGCGGACATTCAGTACTTC. This gives the protein CASSGSSADIQYF.

This clone was seen a few times. The chain uses TRBV4-2 and TRBJ2-7; no firm D call. Germline CDR1 LGHNA, CDR2 YNFKEQ. The CDR3 totals 12 residues. V lost 1 base, J lost 4 bases, and 5 bases lay in between. For the CDR3, the DNA is TGTGCCAGCAGCCAAGTCGGGTACGAGCAGTACTTC. Translation gives CASSQVGYEQYF.